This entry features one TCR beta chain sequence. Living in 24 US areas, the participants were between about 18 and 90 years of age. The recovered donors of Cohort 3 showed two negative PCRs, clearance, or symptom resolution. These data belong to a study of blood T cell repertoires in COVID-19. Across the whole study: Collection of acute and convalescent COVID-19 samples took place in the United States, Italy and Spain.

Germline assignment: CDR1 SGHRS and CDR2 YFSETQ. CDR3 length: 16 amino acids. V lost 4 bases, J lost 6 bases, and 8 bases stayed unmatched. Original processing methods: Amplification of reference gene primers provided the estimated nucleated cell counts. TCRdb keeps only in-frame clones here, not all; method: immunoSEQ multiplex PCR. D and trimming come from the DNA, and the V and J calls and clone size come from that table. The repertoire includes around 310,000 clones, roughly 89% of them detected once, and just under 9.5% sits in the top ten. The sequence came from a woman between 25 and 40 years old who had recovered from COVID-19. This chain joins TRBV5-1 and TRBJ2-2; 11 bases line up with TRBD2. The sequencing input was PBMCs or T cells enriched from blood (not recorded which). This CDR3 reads CASSDLTSGNAGELFF. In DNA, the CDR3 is TGCGCCAGCAGCGATTTGACTAGCGGGAATGCCGGGGAGCTGTTTTTT.